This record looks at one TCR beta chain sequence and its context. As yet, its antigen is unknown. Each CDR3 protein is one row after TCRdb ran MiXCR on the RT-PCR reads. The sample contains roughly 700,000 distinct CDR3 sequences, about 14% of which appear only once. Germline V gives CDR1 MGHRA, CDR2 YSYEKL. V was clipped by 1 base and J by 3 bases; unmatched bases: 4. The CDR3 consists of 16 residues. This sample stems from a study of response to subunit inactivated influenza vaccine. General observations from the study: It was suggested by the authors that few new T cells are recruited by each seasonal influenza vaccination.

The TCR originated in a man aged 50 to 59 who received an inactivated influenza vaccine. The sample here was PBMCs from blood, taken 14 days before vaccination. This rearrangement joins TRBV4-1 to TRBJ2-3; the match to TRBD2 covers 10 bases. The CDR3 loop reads CASSQVLAGMTDTQYF. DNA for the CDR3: TGCGCCAGCAGCCAAGTACTAGCGGGGATGACAGATACGCAGTATTTT.